The next 29 T cell receptor beta chains were all read from a single sample in a study of post-analysis software for immune sequencing data (dated by TCRdb to the mid-2010s). Overall study results and their limits: Significantly higher frequencies in patients than in controls were found for about five TRBV segments, including TRBV5-6, TRBV5-1 and TRBV20-1.

Libraries were made using PCR. The reads were generated on an Illumina HiSeq 2500. To reduce PCR and sequencing biases, unique molecular identifiers were built into the TCR beta cDNA libraries. TCRdb cleaned the public reads at Q25 with fastp, built clones with MiXCR and kept in-frame beta chains. For every CDR3 protein sequence, its rows merge into one entry that carries the most common genes and DNA. This sample has 550,000 to 700,000 distinct CDR3 sequences in its table, and around 47% of those were observed once. The leading ten clones occupy under 2% of the sample. These receptors are not linked to any known antigen. The material sequenced was blood. Receptors originate from a girl aged 5 to 17 with multiple sclerosis.

This clonotype has only a few counts. The J gene is TRBJ2-7, the V gene TRBV7-2; 7 bases are a match to TRBD2. The CDR3 covers 15 residues. V dropped 4 bases and J dropped 3; count of bases not matched to a gene: 9. Germline-derived CDR1 and CDR2 are SGHTA and FQGNSA. In DNA form, the CDR3 reads TGTGCCAGCAGCTCGGGACGGGACTACAACTACGAGCAGTACTTC. Its protein product is CASSSGRDYNYEQYF.

DNA for the CDR3: TGTGCCAGCAGCCAAGATCGAGCTAGCGGGGCAACCTACGAGCAGTACTTC. This encodes CASSQDRASGATYEQYF. The V and J genes are TRBV3-1 and TRBJ2-7; TRBD2 matches at 9 bases. The trim removed 0 bases at V and 2 bases at J, leaving 8 bases unmatched. Germline loops: CDR1 LGHDT, CDR2 YNNKEL (reference sequence). This CDR3 is built from 17 residues.

This clonotype was found a few times. This chain joins TRBV4-2 and TRBJ2-3; 9 bases map to TRBD2. Germline lookup yields CDR1 LGHNA and CDR2 YNFKEQ. After removal of 0 bases from V and 4 bases from J, the junction contained 5 bases not matched to a gene. This CDR3 has 16 residues. The CDR3 protein is CASSQDVRGGSDTQYF. The CDR3 DNA reads as TGTGCCAGCAGCCAAGATGTGCGGGGGGGCTCAGATACGCAGTATTTT.

The chain recombines TRBV20-1 with TRBJ2-5, with a possible D match to TRBD2 (5 bases). V was clipped by 3 bases and J by 3 bases, with 14 bases between them. The CDR3 extends over 14 amino acids. The germline CDR1 and CDR2 sequences are DFQATT and SNEGSKA (reference sequence). The CDR3 DNA sequence: TGCAGTGCTAGCCGGAGGACGGCCGAAGAGACCCAGTACTTC. Translation gives CSASRRTAEETQYF.

V usage is TRBV4-1 and J usage is TRBJ2-5, with 9 bases fitting TRBD1. V was pared by 4 bases and J by 5 bases, with 8 bases of the junction left unmatched. The V gene's germline CDR1 is MGHRA and CDR2 YSYEKL. The CDR3 spans 15 residues. The DNA for the CDR3 is TGCGCCAGCAGCCCAACGACGGGACAGGGTGAGACCCAGTACTTC. Translating gives CASSPTTGQGETQYF.

This chain joins TRBV12-3 or TRBV12-4 and TRBJ2-1; 7 bases match TRBD2. The CDR3 covers 15 residues. Trimming removed 1 base from V and 6 bases from J; junction bases left unmatched: 6. The CDR3 sequence: CASSLGGRAGNEQFF. The CDR3 DNA sequence: TGTGCCAGCAGTTTAGGTGGGAGGGCCGGCAATGAGCAGTTCTTC.

The chain links TRBV4-1 to TRBJ1-5; tentative D call: TRBD1 (6 bases). V shed 4 bases and J shed 5 bases, with 18 bases lying between them. Germline CDR1 MGHRA, CDR2 YSYEKL. The CDR3 has 16 amino acids. CDR3 in DNA: TGCGCCAGCAGCCCGAGGTACTTGACAGGTCATCAGCCCCAGCATTTT. This translates into CASSPRYLTGHQPQHF.

This clonotype was recorded a few times. The genes are TRBV7-3 and TRBJ1-1; possibly TRBD1 for D (5 bases). Germline lookup yields CDR1 SGHTA and CDR2 FQGTGA. V was pared by 0 bases and J by 6 bases, with 8 bases between. The CDR3 is made up of 13 amino acids. The CDR3 DNA reads TGTGCCAGCAGCTTAACGATAGGGGCTGAAGCTTTCTTT. This translates into CASSLTIGAEAFF.

V gene TRBV4-2 combines with J gene TRBJ2-2; D is possibly TRBD1 or TRBD2 (5 bases each). The CDR3 length is 13 residues. CDR1 LGHNA and CDR2 YNFKEQ come from the germline V gene. Trimming stripped 6 bases from V and 4 bases from J, with 9 bases between. In DNA, the CDR3 is TGTGCCAGCAGGCCTGGGACCACCGGGGAGCTGTTTTTT. Amino acids: CASRPGTTGELFF.

This clonotype has a handful of counts. This chain links TRBV15 with TRBJ1-2; D is uncertain. Trimming pared 3 bases from V and 1 base from J, leaving 6 bases between. Germline CDR1 LNHNV, CDR2 YYDKDF (reference sequence). The CDR3 covers 13 residues. The DNA for the CDR3 is TGTGCCACCAGCAGGGCTCGTAACTATGGCTACACCTTC. Amino acid sequence: CATSRARNYGYTF.

This chain connects TRBV4-1 to TRBJ2-1; no definite D call. The CDR3 covers 13 residues. V gave up 3 bases and J gave up 7 bases, with 10 bases separating them. Germline-derived CDR1 and CDR2 are MGHRA and YSYEKL. The CDR3 bases are TGCGCCAGCAGCCAGGTGGCGCAGAATGAGCAGTTCTTC. Protein product: CASSQVAQNEQFF.

The CDR3 DNA reads as TGTGCCAGCAGTTTAGGGACTAGCGGGAATAATGAGCAGTTCTTC. Translation: CASSLGTSGNNEQFF. This chain joins TRBV27 and TRBJ2-1; 13 bases agree with TRBD2. Trimming at V came to 2 bases and at J to 7 bases, leaving 2 bases not matched to a gene. The V gene's germline CDR1 is MNHEY and CDR2 SMNVEV (reference sequence). The CDR3 runs to 15 residues.

In this sample, this clonotype turned up a few times. The chain has TRBV29-1 and TRBJ1-1; the D gene is possibly TRBD1 (6 bases). V lost 0 bases and J lost 7, with 15 bases in between. The CDR3 consists of 14 residues. Germline CDR1 SQVTM, CDR2 ANQGSEA. CDR3 residues: CSVEEWARGGEAFF. In nucleotides, the CDR3 is TGCAGCGTTGAAGAATGGGCCAGGGGTGGTGAAGCTTTCTTT.

A remark on this clonotype: A much more abundant neighbour one base away suggests this may be a read error. CDR3 in DNA: TGTGCCAGCAGTCCCCGGGACATCTCCTACGAGCAGTACTTC. Protein product: CASSPRDISYEQYF. The chain couples TRBV6-5 to TRBJ2-7; possible D gene TRBD1, 6 bases. V gave up 5 bases and J gave up 0 bases, with 11 bases separating them. Germline CDR1 MNHEY, CDR2 SVGAGI. The CDR3 has 14 residues.

This clonotype was seen only a few times. The chain employs TRBV20-1 and TRBJ2-7, with TRBD1 matching 7 bases. From germline, CDR1 is DFQATT and CDR2 SNEGSKA (reference sequence). The CDR3 runs 13 residues. Unmatched junction bases numbered 9, after V lost 5 bases and J lost 5 bases. CDR3 region: CSASRQGVNEQYF. The CDR3 nucleotides read TGCAGTGCTTCCCGACAGGGTGTCAACGAGCAGTACTTC.

This chain uses TRBV7-2 with TRBJ2-7, with unresolved D. CDR3 length: 12 residues. Trimming pared 4 bases from V and 2 bases from J, leaving 6 bases between. The germline CDR1 and CDR2 sequences are SGHTA and FQGNSA. For the CDR3, the DNA is TGTGCCAGCAGCTCCAATACCTACGAGCAGTACTTC. Translation: CASSSNTYEQYF.

The rearrangement links TRBV13 to TRBJ1-1; no firm D call. V lost 4 bases, J lost 1 base, and 10 bases lay in between. This CDR3 comprises 14 residues. Germline V lookup: CDR1 PRHDT, CDR2 FYEKMQ (reference sequence). The chain's CDR3 is CASSYPSGNTEAFF. DNA for the CDR3: TGTGCCAGCAGCTATCCTAGTGGGAACACTGAAGCTTTCTTT.

The sample holds a few counts of this clonotype. V and J are TRBV29-1 and TRBJ2-3; 8 bases fit TRBD2. Germline-derived CDR1 and CDR2 are SQVTM and ANQGSEA. Germline trimming cut 0 bases from V and 4 bases from J; bases unmatched to any gene: 6. The CDR3 is made up of 15 amino acids. The CDR3 is CSVEDLGRGADTQYF. CDR3 sequence (DNA): TGCAGCGTTGAAGATCTGGGGCGGGGGGCAGATACGCAGTATTTT.

V is TRBV29-1 and J is TRBJ2-1; D may be TRBD1 or TRBD2 (5 bases each). In germline, CDR1 is SQVTM, CDR2 ANQGSEA. Trimming took off 4 bases at V and 8 bases at J, with 15 bases between the two ends. The CDR3 spans 13 residues. The CDR3 loop reads CSVVGAGSDEQFF. CDR3 coding DNA: TGCAGCGTTGTCGGGGCAGGGAGCGATGAGCAGTTCTTC.

This clonotype was detected only a few times. The chain combines TRBV6-6 with TRBJ2-3, with TRBD1 matching over 8 bases. Germline lookup yields CDR1 MNHNY and CDR2 SVGAGI (reference sequence). The CDR3 has 16 residues. The junction had 13 bases not matched to a gene; V was cut back by 7 bases and J by 4 bases. The CDR3 sequence: CASNPRQGYSADTQYF. Written as DNA, the CDR3 is TGTGCCAGCAACCCCAGACAGGGGTATTCGGCAGATACGCAGTATTTT.

This clonotype has more than one count but fewer than ten. The chain employs TRBV6-5 and TRBJ2-1; 11 nucleotides match TRBD2. This CDR3 contains 15 residues. Germline V gene data show CDR1 as MNHEY and CDR2 as SVGAGI. Trimming took 2 bases from V and 6 from J; bases not matched to a gene: 3. The CDR3 coding sequence is TGTGCCAGCAGTTACAGGGGACTAGCGGTCAATGAGCAGTTCTTC. Encoded protein: CASSYRGLAVNEQFF.

The rearrangement joins TRBV4-1 to TRBJ1-2, with 8 nucleotides matching TRBD1. CDR1 is MGHRA and CDR2 is YSYEKL in the germline V gene. The CDR3 extends over 16 amino acids. The J segment lost 5 bases and the V segment lost 6 bases, leaving 14 bases of the junction unmatched. CDR3 region: CASRPGQGGAGYGYTF. The CDR3 bases are TGCGCCAGCAGACCCGGACAGGGAGGGGCCGGGTATGGCTACACCTTC.

This clonotype came up a few times. The chain couples TRBV20-1 to TRBJ1-4, with TRBD1 matching over 10 bases. This CDR3 has 14 residues. Per germline, CDR1 DFQATT and CDR2 SNEGSKA (reference sequence). The trim removed 5 bases at V and 2 bases at J, leaving 2 bases unmatched. DNA of the CDR3: TGCAGTGCTCGGACAGGGGGGACTAATGAAAAACTGTTTTTT. Protein: CSARTGGTNEKLFF.

V is TRBV3-1 and J is TRBJ2-5; D is unclear. Germline CDR1 LGHDT, CDR2 YNNKEL (reference sequence). V was trimmed by 3 bases and J by 11 bases, leaving 13 bases between them. The CDR3 sequence is 12 residues long. DNA of the CDR3: TGTGCCAGCAGCCAGGGCTACTCGAAGCAGTACTTC. As protein: CASSQGYSKQYF.

V is TRBV12-5 and J is TRBJ2-7; 12 positions match TRBD1. This CDR3 has 15 amino acids. Germline lookup yields CDR1 LGHNT and CDR2 FRNRAP. The V and J ends lost 5 bases and 2 bases, in that order; junction bases with no gene match: 4. CDR3 loop: CASGPGQGAPYEQYF. CDR3 DNA: TGTGCTAGTGGTCCGGGACAGGGGGCCCCCTACGAGCAGTACTTC.

V and J are TRBV28 and TRBJ1-1, with 9 nucleotides matching TRBD1. The germline gives CDR1 MDHEN, CDR2 SYDVKM. V gave up 6 bases and J gave up 4 bases; unmatched junction bases: 6. The CDR3 sequence is 14 residues long. CDR3 nucleotides: TGTGCCAGCAGGAGACAGGGGGTAGGCACTGAAGCTTTCTTT. Amino acid sequence: CASRRQGVGTEAFF.

V usage is TRBV20-1 and J usage is TRBJ2-7; 10 bases fit TRBD2. V shed 3 bases, J shed 3 bases, and the junction held 5 bases outside the gene matches. This CDR3 comprises 14 residues. Germline loops: CDR1 DFQATT, CDR2 SNEGSKA (reference sequence). The CDR3 DNA follows: TGCAGTGCTAGTCCTAGCGGGAGTGTCTACGAGCAGTACTTC. Translating gives CSASPSGSVYEQYF.

The chain couples TRBV9 to TRBJ2-1, with 7 bases aligning to TRBD2. The germline V gene has CDR1 SGDLS and CDR2 YYNGEE. The CDR3 length is 15 residues. V lost 2 bases and J lost 4; bases outside the gene matches: 6. The CDR3 DNA follows: TGTGCCAGCAGCGTGGATCTAGCGGAATACAATGAGCAGTTCTTC. Its protein is CASSVDLAEYNEQFF.

The rearrangement links TRBV5-1 to TRBJ2-5; weak D call: TRBD2 (5 bases). The CDR3 is made up of 15 amino acids. From germline, CDR1 is SGHRS and CDR2 YFSETQ. V gave up 4 bases and J gave up 2 bases, with 15 bases separating them. Here the CDR3 reads CASSPTGLAQETQYF. The CDR3 bases are TGCGCCAGCAGCCCGACGGGATTAGCGCAAGAGACCCAGTACTTC.